Listed here are 2 T cell receptor beta chains from one sample, sequenced in a study of blood T cell repertoires in COVID-19. Method: immunoSEQ multiplex PCR; TCRdb's copy keeps in-frame clones and lacks some. Among roughly 150,000 clones listed, over 75% were seen once. Sequencing input: peripheral blood. The receptors shown here come from a man aged 55 to 70 with active or convalescent COVID-19.

This clone was seen once. The chain recombines TRBV7-2 with TRBJ1-5; tentatively, D is TRBD1 (6 bases). V was clipped by 7 bases and J by 1 base, with 14 bases between them. The CDR3 totals 15 residues. CDR1 and CDR2 (germline): SGHTA, FQGNSA. The CDR3, as DNA: TGTGCCAGCACCCTCGGGGGGCGAAGCAATCAGCCCCAGCATTTT. Its translation: CASTLGGRSNQPQHF.

The rearrangement joins TRBV19 to TRBJ1-5; no definite D call. Trimming took 5 bases from V and 3 from J, leaving 11 bases between them. Germline loops: CDR1 LNHDA, CDR2 SQIVND (reference sequence). The CDR3 has 14 amino acids. In DNA form, the CDR3 reads TGTGCCAGTAGTGGGCCTCCCCTCAATCAGCCCCAGCATTTT. Its protein product is CASSGPPLNQPQHF. Supplemented by reference TRBV19 and TRBJ1-5, the full variable domain reads DGGITQSPKYLFRKEGQNVTLSCEQNLNHDAMYWYRQDPGQGLRLIYYSQIVNDFQKGDIAEGYSVSREKKESFPLTVTSAQKNPTAFYLCASSGPPLNQPQHFGDGTRLSIL.